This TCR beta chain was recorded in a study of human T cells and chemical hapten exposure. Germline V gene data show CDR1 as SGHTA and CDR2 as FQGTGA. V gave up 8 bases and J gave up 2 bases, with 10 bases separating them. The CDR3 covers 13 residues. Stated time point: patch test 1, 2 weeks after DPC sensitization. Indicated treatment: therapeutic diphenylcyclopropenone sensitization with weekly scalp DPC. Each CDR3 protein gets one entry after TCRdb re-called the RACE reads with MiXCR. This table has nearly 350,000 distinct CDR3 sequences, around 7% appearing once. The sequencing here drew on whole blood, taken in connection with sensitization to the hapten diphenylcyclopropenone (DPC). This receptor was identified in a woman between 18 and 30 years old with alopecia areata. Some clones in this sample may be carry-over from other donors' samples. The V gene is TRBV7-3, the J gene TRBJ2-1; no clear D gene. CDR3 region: CASSPLPYNEQFF. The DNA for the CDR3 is TGTGCCAGCTCCCCCCTACCCTACAATGAGCAGTTCTTC.